Given below is one T cell receptor (beta chain) in context. The antigen remains undetermined. These data belong to a study of graft-versus-host responses after intestinal transplantation. The ends were cut back, 8 bases at V and 4 bases at J, with 22 bases in the middle. CDR3 length equals 16 residues. Germline V gives CDR1 LGHNA, CDR2 YNFKEQ. The protocol was immunoSEQ multiplex PCR, while the TCRdb copy is restricted to in-frame clones and leaves out a portion. The sample lists 100,000 to 120,000 clones, just under 95% occurring once. The material sequenced was unstimulated CD8+ T cells sorted from spleen or lymph node cells, taken before intestinal transplant. This clonotype was obtained from a human donor who received an intestinal transplant. The chain combines TRBV4-2 with TRBJ2-3, with D perhaps TRBD1 (6 bases). The CDR3 sequence is CASQGSTGSISDTQYF. The CDR3 DNA is TGTGCCAGCCAGGGATCGACAGGTTCTATATCAGATACGCAGTATTTT.